In this sample, the clone carrying this TCR beta chain turned up a few times. Its target is unknown. The same CDR3 can be traced to other DNA sequences in this sample. This entry comes from a study of cytomegalovirus exposure and HLA in healthy donors. CDR1 and CDR2 from the germline V gene are SGHKS and YYEKEE (reference sequence). The CDR3 has 19 amino acids. V was clipped by 0 bases and J by 0 bases; unmatched bases: 9. The PCR ran on 60 Vbeta and 13 Jbeta primers. Assay: immunoSEQ multiplex PCR; the TCRdb copy retains only in-frame clones and omits some. The table records about 110,000 clones, approximately 82% of them present only once. Overall study findings and caveats: TRBV6-2, TRBV6-3 and some other V segments were excluded as indistinguishable. Later on, a genetic analysis was performed. It linked a missense variant in DCLRE1C with V- and J-gene trimming of TCR beta.

This TCR was recovered from a man aged 25-45 years in good health and CMV-seropositive. The specimen sequenced was PBMCs. J is TRBJ1-6 and V is TRBV5-5, with 7 nucleotides matching TRBD1. CDR3 DNA sequence: TGTGCCAGCAGCTTGGAGGGACAGCGAAGGAGCTCCTATAATTCACCCCTCCACTTT. This sequence encodes CASSLEGQRRSSYNSPLHF.